This TCR beta chain was identified in a study of graft-versus-host responses after intestinal transplantation. Study-wide results and limits: The authors found GvH clones in recipient marrow, some appearing first in ileum or blood. Declines in HvG clones occurring early post-transplant were associated with peak circulating GvH clone levels.

This clone has just one count. Antigen unknown. Germline values: CDR1 SEHNR, CDR2 FQNEAQ (reference sequence). This CDR3 spans 14 amino acids. V lost 5 bases, J lost 1 base, and 11 bases lay in between. This table comes from immunoSEQ multiplex PCR, and its TCRdb copy is limited to in-frame clones, with some not included. The profile shows 75,000 to 100,000 clones, around 91% of them singletons. Specimen: unstimulated CD4+ T cells sorted from spleen or lymph node cells, collected before transplant. This receptor was taken from a human donor who was the organ donor for an intestinal transplant. The V call is TRBV7-9, the J call TRBJ2-5, with a tentative D call TRBD2 (6 bases). CDR3 sequence (DNA): TGTGCCAGCAGCCCCACCGGGAGCCAAGAGACCCAGTACTTC. Amino acid sequence: CASSPTGSQETQYF.